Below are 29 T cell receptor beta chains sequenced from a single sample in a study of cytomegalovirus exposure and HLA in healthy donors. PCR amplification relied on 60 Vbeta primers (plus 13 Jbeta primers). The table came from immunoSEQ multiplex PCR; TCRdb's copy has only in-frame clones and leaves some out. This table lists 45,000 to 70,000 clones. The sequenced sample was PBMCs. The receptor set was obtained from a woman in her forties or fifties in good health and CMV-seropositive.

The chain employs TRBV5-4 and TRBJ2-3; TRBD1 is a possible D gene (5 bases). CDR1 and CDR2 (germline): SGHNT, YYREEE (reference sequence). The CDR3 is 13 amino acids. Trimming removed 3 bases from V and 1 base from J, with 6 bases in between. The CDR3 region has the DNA TGTGCCAGCAGCTCACAGGGCACAGATACGCAGTATTTT. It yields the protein CASSSQGTDTQYF.

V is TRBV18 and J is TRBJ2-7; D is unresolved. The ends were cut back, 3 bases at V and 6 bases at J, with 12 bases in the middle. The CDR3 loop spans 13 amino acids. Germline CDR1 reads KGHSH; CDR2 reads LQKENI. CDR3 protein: CASSPDLISEQYF. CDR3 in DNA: TGTGCCAGCTCACCCGACTTGATCAGCGAGCAGTACTTC. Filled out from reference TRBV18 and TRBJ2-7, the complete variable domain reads NAGVMQNPRHLVRRRGQEARLRCSPMKGHSHVYWYRQLPEEGLKFMVYLQKENIIDESGMPKERFSAEFPKEGPSILRIQQVVRGDSAAYFCASSPDLISEQYFGPGTRLTVT.

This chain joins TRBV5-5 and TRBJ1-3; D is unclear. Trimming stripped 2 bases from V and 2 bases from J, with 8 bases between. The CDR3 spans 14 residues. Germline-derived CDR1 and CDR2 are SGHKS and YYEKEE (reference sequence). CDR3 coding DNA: TGTGCCAGCAGCTTTCTAGTGCCTGGAAACACCATATATTTT. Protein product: CASSFLVPGNTIYF.

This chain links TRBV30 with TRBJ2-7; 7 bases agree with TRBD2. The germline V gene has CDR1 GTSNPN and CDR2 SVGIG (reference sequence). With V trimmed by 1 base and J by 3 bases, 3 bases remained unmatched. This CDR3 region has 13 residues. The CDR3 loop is CAWSAERGYEQYF. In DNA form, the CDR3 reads TGTGCCTGGAGTGCTGAGCGGGGCTACGAGCAGTACTTC. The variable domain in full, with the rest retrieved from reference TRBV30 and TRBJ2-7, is SQTIHQWPATLVQPVGSPLSLECTVEGTSNPNLYWYRQAAGRGLQLLFYSVGIGQISSEVPQNLSASRPQDRQFILSSKKLLLSDSGFYLCAWSAERGYEQYFGPGTRLTVT.

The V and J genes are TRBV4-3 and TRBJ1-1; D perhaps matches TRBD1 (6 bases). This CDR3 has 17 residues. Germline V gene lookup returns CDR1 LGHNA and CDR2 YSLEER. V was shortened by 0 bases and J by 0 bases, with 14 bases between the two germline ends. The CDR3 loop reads CASSQDGGAEVNTEAFF. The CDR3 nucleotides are TGCGCCAGCAGCCAAGATGGGGGGGCTGAAGTGAACACTGAAGCTTTCTTT.

The CDR3, as DNA: TGTGCCAGCAGTCCACAGGGGTACTACGAGCAGTACTTC. The encoded protein is CASSPQGYYEQYF. This rearrangement joins TRBV28 to TRBJ2-7; 7 nucleotides match TRBD1. Trimming at V came to 5 bases and at J to 3 bases, leaving 4 bases not matched to a gene. The CDR3 contains 13 residues. In germline, CDR1 is MDHEN, CDR2 SYDVKM.

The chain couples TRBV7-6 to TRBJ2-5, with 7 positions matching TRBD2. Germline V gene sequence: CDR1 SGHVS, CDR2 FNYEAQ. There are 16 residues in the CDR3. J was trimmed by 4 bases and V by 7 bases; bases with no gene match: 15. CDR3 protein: CASNLGEGNPGETQYF. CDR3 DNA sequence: TGTGCCAGCAACCTCGGGGAGGGGAATCCGGGAGAGACCCAGTACTTC.

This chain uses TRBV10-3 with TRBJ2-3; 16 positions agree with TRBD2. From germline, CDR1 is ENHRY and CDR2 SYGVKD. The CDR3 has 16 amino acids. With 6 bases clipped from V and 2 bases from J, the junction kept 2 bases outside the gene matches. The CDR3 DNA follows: TGTGCCATCAGCGGGACTAGCGGGGGGGTCACAGATACGCAGTATTTT. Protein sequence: CAISGTSGGVTDTQYF.

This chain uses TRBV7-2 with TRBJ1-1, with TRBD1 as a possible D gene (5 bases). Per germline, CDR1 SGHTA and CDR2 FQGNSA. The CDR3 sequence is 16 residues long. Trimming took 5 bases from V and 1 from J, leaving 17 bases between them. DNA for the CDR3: TGTGCCAGCAGCCCCGAGCGGGGTGGGGGGAACACTGAAGCTTTCTTT. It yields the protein CASSPERGGGNTEAFF.

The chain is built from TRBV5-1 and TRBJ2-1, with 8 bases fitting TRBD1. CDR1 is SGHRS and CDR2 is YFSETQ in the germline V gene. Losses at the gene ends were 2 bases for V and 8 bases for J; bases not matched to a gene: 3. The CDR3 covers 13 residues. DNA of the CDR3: TGCGCCAGCAGCTTTCAGGGGGCCGATGAGCAGTTCTTC. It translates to CASSFQGADEQFF.

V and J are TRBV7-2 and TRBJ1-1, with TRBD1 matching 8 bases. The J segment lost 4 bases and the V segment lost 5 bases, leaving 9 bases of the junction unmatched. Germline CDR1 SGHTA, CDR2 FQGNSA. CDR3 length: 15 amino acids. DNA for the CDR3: TGTGCCAGCAGCGATGGACAGGGAGGAATCACTGAAGCTTTCTTT. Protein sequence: CASSDGQGGITEAFF.

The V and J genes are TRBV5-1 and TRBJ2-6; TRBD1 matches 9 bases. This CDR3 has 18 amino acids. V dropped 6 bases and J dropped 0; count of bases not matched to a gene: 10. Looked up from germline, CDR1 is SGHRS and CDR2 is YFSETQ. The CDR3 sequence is CASTPGQGTFSGANVLTF. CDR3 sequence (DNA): TGCGCCAGCACCCCAGGACAGGGGACGTTCTCTGGGGCCAACGTCCTGACTTTC.

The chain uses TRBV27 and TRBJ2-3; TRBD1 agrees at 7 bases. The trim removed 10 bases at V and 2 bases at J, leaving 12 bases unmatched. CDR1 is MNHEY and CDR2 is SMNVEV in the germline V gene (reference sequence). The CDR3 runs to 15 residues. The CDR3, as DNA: TGTGCCATTTCCCCCGGGACAGCCTCCACAGATACGCAGTATTTT. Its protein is CAISPGTASTDTQYF.

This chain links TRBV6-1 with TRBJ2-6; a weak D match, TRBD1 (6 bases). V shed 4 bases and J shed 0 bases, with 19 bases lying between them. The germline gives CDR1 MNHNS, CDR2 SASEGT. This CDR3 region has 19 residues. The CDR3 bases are TGTGCCAGCAGTGGGGGGCCGCAACGACCAAGCTCTGGGGCCAACGTCCTGACTTTC. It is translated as CASSGGPQRPSSGANVLTF.

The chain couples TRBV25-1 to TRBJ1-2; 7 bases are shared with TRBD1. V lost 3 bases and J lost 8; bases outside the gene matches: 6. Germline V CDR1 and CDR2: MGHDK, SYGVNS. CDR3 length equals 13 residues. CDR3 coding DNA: TGTGCCAGCAGTGATCGGGACAGTCGAGGCTACACCTTC. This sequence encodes CASSDRDSRGYTF.

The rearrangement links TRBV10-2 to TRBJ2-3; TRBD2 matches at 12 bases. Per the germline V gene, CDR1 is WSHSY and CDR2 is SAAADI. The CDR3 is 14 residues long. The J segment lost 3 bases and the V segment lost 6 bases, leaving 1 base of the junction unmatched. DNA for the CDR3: TGCGCCAGCAGGACTAGCGGGGGAACAGATACGCAGTATTTT. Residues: CASRTSGGTDTQYF.

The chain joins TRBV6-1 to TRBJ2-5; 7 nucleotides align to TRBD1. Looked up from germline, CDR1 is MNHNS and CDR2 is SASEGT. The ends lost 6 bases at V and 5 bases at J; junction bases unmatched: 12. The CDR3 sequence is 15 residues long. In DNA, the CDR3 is TGTGCCAGCAGCCTGGGACAGCAGGTGAGGGAGACCCAGTACTTC. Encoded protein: CASSLGQQVRETQYF.

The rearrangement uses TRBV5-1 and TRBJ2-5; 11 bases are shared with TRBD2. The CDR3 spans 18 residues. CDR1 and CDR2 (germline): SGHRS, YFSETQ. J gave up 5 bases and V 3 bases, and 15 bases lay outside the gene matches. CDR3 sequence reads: CASSSYYSGRAIVETQYF. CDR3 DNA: TGCGCCAGCAGCTCCTACTATAGCGGGAGGGCCATAGTGGAGACCCAGTACTTC.

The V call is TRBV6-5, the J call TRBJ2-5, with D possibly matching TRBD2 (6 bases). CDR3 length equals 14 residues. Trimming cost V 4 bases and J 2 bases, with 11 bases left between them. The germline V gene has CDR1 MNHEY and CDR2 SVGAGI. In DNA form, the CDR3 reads TGTGCCAGCAGTTCCCCGCGGGGACAAGAGACCCAGTACTTC. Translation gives CASSSPRGQETQYF.

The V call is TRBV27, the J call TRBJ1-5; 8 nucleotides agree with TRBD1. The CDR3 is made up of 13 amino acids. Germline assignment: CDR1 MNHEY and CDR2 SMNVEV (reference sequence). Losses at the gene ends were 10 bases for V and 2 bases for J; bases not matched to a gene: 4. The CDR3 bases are TGTGCCACCCGCAGGGGGCGCAATCAGCCCCAGCATTTT. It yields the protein CATRRGRNQPQHF.

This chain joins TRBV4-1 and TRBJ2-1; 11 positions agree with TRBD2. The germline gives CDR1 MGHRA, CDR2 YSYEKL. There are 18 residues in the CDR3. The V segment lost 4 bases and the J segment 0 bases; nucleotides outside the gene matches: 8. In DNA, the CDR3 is TGCGCCAGCAGCCGCTCCGGGACTAGCGGTTCCTCCTACAATGAGCAGTTCTTC. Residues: CASSRSGTSGSSYNEQFF.

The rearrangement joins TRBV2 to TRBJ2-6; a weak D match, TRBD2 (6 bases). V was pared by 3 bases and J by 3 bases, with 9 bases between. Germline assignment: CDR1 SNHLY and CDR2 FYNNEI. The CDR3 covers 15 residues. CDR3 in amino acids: CASSEAGYGANVLTF. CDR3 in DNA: TGTGCCAGCAGTGAGGCGGGGTATGGGGCCAACGTCCTGACTTTC.

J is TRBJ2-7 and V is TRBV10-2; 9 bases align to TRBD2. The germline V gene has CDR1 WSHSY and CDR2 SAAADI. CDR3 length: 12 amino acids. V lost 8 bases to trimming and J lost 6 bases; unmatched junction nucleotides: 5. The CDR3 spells CASPQTSGEQYF. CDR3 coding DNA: TGCGCCAGCCCTCAGACTAGCGGCGAGCAGTACTTC.

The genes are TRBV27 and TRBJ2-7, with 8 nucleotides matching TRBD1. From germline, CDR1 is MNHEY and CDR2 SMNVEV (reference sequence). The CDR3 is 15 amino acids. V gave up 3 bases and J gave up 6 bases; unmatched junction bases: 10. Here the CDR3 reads CASSFSPFGTGEQYF. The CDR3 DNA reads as TGTGCCAGCAGTTTTTCCCCTTTTGGGACAGGCGAGCAGTACTTC.

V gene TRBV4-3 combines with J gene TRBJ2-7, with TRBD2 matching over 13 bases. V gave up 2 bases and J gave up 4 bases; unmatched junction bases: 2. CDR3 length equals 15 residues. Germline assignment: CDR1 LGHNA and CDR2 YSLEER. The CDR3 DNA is TGCGCCAGCAGCCAAACTAGCGGGGGGGCTTACGAGCAGTACTTC. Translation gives CASSQTSGGAYEQYF.

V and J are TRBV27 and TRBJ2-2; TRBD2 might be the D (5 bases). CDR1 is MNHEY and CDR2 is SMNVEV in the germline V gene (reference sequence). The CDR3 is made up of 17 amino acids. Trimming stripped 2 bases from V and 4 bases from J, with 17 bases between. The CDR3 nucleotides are TGTGCCAGCAGTTTAGAGCAGATCGAAGGAGGCACCGGGGAGCTGTTTTTT. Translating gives CASSLEQIEGGTGELFF.

CDR3 nucleotides: TGTGCCTGGATAGACAGGAGACATCAGCCCCAGCATTTT. Translation gives CAWIDRRHQPQHF. This chain connects TRBV30 to TRBJ1-5; weak D call: TRBD1 (6 bases). The CDR3 has 13 amino acids. The germline V gene encodes CDR1 GTSNPN and CDR2 SVGIG (reference sequence). Trimming took off 4 bases at V and 5 bases at J, with 12 bases between the two ends.

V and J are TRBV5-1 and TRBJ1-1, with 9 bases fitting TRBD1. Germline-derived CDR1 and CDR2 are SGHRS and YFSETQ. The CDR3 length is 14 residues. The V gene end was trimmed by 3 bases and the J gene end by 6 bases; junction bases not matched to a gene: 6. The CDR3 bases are TGCGCCAGCAGCTCTTTGGGACAGGGCCCTGAAGCTTTCTTT. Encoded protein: CASSSLGQGPEAFF.

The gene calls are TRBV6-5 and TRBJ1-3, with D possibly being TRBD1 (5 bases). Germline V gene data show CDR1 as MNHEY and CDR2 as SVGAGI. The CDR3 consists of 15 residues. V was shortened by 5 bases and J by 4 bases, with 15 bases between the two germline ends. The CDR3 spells CASSDFGTVGNTIYF. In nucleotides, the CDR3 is TGTGCCAGCAGTGACTTCGGGACTGTGGGAAACACCATATATTTT.